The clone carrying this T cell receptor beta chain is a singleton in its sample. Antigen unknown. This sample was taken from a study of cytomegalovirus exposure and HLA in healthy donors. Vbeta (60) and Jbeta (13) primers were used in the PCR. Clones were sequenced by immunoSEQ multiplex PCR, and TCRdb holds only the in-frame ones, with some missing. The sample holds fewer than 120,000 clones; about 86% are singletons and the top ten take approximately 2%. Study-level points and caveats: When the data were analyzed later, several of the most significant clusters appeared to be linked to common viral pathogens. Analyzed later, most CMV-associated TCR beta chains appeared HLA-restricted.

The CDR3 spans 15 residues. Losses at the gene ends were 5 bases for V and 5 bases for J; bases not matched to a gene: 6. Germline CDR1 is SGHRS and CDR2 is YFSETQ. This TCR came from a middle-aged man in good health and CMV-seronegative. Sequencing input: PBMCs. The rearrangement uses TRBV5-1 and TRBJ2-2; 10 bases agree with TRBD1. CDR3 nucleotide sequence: TGCGCCAGCAGTTCCGGGACAGGGGTAACCGGGGAGCTGTTTTTT. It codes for CASSSGTGVTGELFF. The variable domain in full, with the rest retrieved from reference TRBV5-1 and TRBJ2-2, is KAGVTQTPRYLIKTRGQQVTLSCSPISGHRSVSWYQQTPGQGLQFLFEYFSETQRNKGNFPGRFSGRQFSNSRSEMNVSTLELGDSALYLCASSSGTGVTGELFFGEGSRLTVL.